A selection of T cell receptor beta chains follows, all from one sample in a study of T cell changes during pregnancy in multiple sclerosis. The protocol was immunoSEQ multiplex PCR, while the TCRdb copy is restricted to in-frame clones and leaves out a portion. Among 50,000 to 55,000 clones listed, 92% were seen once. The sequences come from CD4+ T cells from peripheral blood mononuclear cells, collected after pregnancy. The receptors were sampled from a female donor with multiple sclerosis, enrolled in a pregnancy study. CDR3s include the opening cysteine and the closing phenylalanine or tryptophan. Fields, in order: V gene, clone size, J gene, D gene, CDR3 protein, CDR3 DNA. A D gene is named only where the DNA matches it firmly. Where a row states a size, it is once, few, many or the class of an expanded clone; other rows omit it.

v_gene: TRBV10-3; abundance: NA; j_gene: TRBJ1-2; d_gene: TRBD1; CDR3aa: CAISETDRATNYGYTF; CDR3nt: TGTGCCATCAGTGAGACGGACAGGGCCACTAACTATGGCTACACCTTC
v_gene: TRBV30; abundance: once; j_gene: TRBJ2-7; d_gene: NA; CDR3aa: CAWKNELAYEQYF; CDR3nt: TGTGCCTGGAAAAATGAACTGGCCTACGAGCAGTACTTC
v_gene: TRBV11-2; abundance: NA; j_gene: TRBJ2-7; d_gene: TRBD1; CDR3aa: CASSSVRGRYEQYF; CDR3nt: TGTGCCAGCAGCTCTGTCAGGGGGCGATACGAGCAGTACTTC
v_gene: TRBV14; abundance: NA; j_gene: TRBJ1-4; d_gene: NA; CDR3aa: CASSANFQGKLFF; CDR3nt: TGTGCCAGCAGCGCAAACTTCCAGGGGAAACTGTTTTTT
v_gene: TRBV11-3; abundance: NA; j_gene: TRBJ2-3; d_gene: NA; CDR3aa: CASSSGEAGTDTQYF; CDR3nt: TGTGCCAGCAGCTCAGGGGAAGCGGGCACAGATACGCAGTATTTT
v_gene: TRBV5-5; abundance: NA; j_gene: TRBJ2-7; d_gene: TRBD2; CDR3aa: CASSSGRMPKSGTSAYEQYF; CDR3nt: TGTGCCAGCAGCTCAGGACGGATGCCTAAGTCCGGGACTAGCGCTTACGAGCAGTACTTC
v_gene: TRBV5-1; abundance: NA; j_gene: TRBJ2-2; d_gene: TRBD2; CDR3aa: CASRLAGGITGELFF; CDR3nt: TGCGCCAGCAGACTAGCGGGAGGAATCACCGGGGAGCTGTTTTTT
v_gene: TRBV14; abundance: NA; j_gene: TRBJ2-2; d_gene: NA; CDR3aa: CASSQVTSPNTGELFF; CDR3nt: TGTGCCAGCAGCCAAGTTACTAGCCCTAACACCGGGGAGCTGTTTTTT
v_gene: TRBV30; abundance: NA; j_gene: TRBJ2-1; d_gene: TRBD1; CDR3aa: CAWSRGQSYNEQFF; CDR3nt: TGTGCCTGGAGCCGGGGACAGTCCTACAATGAGCAGTTCTTC
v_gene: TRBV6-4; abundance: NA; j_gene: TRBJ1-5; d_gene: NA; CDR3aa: CASSVRAGSNQPQHF; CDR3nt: TGTGCCAGCAGTGTAAGGGCGGGGAGCAATCAGCCCCAGCATTTT
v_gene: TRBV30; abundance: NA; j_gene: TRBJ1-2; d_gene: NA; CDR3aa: CAWSVLLLNGGYTF; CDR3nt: TGTGCCTGGAGTGTCCTACTCTTAAACGGGGGCTACACCTTC